This record covers a single T cell receptor (beta chain). The CDR3 covers 16 residues. This record belongs to a study of blood T cell repertoires in COVID-19. Study information: Both acute and convalescent COVID-19 samples were obtained from the United States, Italy and Spain. PBMCs, B-cell-depleted T cells, or T cells were the source of the cDNA or gDNA that made up the material.

Seattle patients were enrolled during active infection and followed longitudinally. This table comes from immunoSEQ multiplex PCR, and its TCRdb copy is limited to in-frame clones, with some not included. The sample consists of about 420,000 clones, roughly 89% of them appearing once. The rearrangement links TRBV21-1 to TRBJ2-7; the table calls TRBD1, which could not be checked here. TRBV21-1 is flagged as a pseudogene. The source is a man aged 18 to 30 with COVID-19, enrolled during active disease. Input material: peripheral blood. The CDR3: CASSKGGQGRSYEQYF. Here the CDR3 DNA reads TGTGCCAGCAGCAAGGGGGGACAGGGCAGGTCCTACGAGCAGTACTTC.